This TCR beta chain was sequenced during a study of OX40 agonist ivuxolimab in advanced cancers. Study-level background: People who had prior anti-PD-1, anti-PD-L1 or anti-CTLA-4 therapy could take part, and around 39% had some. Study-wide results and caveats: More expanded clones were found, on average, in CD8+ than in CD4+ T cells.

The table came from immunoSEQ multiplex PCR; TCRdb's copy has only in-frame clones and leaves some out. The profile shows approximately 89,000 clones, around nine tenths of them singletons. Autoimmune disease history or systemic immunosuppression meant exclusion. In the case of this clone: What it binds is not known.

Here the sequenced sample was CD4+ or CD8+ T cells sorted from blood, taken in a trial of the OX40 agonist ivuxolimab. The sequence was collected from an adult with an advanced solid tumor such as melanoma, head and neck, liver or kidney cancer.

CDR3 in amino acids: CAISPQSRPIGPEQYF. Written as DNA, the CDR3 is TGTGCCATCAGTCCCCAATCTAGGCCAATAGGCCCCGAGCAGTACTTC. The J gene is TRBJ2-7, the V gene TRBV10-3; D remains unclear. Germline V gene sequence: CDR1 ENHRY, CDR2 SYGVKD. CDR3 size: 16 residues. V was clipped by 5 bases and J by 6 bases, with 23 bases between them.